This entry concerns a single TCR beta chain. The data are from a study of blood T cell repertoires in COVID-19. Study at large: Sites across the United States, Italy and Spain contributed samples from acute and convalescent COVID-19. From T cells, B-cell-depleted T cells, or PBMCs came the material, which was cDNA or gDNA.

V was trimmed by 3 bases and J by 5 bases, leaving 13 bases between them. The CDR3 length is 14 residues. Per the germline V gene, CDR1 is SGHVS and CDR2 is FQNEAQ. The authors' processing: Quantification of nucleated cells was approximated via reference gene primer amplification. The data were produced by immunoSEQ multiplex PCR, yet TCRdb's version contains in-frame clones alone and is incomplete. The DNA gave D and trimming, while V, J and clone size come from that table. Here the sample spans about 140,000 clones, around nine tenths being singletons. This TCR derives from a woman aged 45 to 65 with active or convalescent COVID-19. The chain uses TRBV7-8 and TRBJ1-1, with D possibly matching TRBD1 (6 bases). The sequenced sample was peripheral blood. The CDR3 nucleotides read TGTGCCAGCAGCTTTGACAGGTTTTATACTGAAGCTTTCTTT. Protein: CASSFDRFYTEAFF. The full variable domain, its missing parts supplied by reference TRBV7-8 and TRBJ1-1, is GAGVSQSPRYKVAKRGQDVALRCDPISGHVSLFWYQQALGQGPEFLTYFQNEAQLDKSGLPSDRFFAERPEGSVSTLKIQRTQQEDSAVYLCASSFDRFYTEAFFGQGTRLTVV.